The TCR beta chain under discussion was sequenced for a study of T cell responses to AZD1222 COVID-19 vaccine. The method was immunoSEQ multiplex PCR; TCRdb's version includes in-frame clones alone and lacks a portion of them. In the table there are about 160,000 clones, about 89% of which are singletons. Losses at the gene ends were 2 bases for V and 4 bases for J; bases not matched to a gene: 8. The CDR3 runs to 16 residues. CDR1 is SEHNR and CDR2 is FQNEAQ in the germline V gene (reference sequence). This TCR was recovered from an adult in good health. The V call is TRBV7-9, the J call TRBJ2-5; 9 nucleotides line up with TRBD1. Sequenced material: peripheral blood, taken on day 0 of AZD1222 vaccination. CDR3 bases: TGTGCCAGCAGCTTACCGGGACAGGGAGAGTCAGAGACCCAGTACTTC. It codes for CASSLPGQGESETQYF.